Listed here are 17 T cell receptor beta chains from one sample, sequenced in a study of blood T cell repertoires in COVID-19. Data came from immunoSEQ multiplex PCR; TCRdb stores just in-frame clones and leaves some out. The sample lists a few hundred thousand clones; approximately 86% were seen once. Specimen: PBMCs or T cells enriched from blood (not recorded which). Source of these receptors: a woman aged 45-60 years with acute COVID-19.

The chain combines TRBV7-2 with TRBJ2-2; TRBD1 matches at 7 bases. CDR3 length: 17 residues. Germline CDR1 and CDR2: SGHTA and FQGNSA. Trimming removed 2 bases from V and 4 bases from J; junction bases left unmatched: 10. The CDR3 DNA follows: TGTGCCAGCAGCTTAAGGCCACCGGGACAGCCCACCGGGGAGCTGTTTTTT. Protein sequence: CASSLRPPGQPTGELFF. The complete variable domain, with remaining parts taken from reference TRBV7-2 and TRBJ2-2, reads GAGVSQSPSNKVTEKGKDVELRCDPISGHTALYWYRQSLGQGLEFLIYFQGNSAPDKSGLPSDRFSAERTGGSVSTLTIQRTQQEDSAVYLCASSLRPPGQPTGELFFGEGSRLTVL.

This clone appeared once. The chain joins TRBV30 to TRBJ2-2; maybe TRBD1 (6 bases). CDR3 length equals 14 residues. V was cut by 0 bases and J by 6 bases, with 11 bases left in between. Germline CDR1 reads GTSNPN; CDR2 reads SVGIG (reference sequence). The CDR3 bases are TGTGCCTGGAGTGTACGCAGGGGCGCCGGGGAGCTGTTTTTT. This sequence encodes CAWSVRRGAGELFF.

The V gene is TRBV3-1 (or the pseudogene TRBV3-2), the J gene TRBJ1-1; 9 bases line up with TRBD1. Trimming removed 3 bases from V and 6 bases from J; junction bases left unmatched: 11. CDR1 and CDR2 from the germline V gene are LGHDT and YNNKEL (reference sequence). This CDR3 comprises 16 residues. The CDR3 loop reads CASSQPPGQGDAEAFF. The CDR3 nucleotides are TGTGCCAGCAGCCAGCCGCCGGGACAGGGTGATGCTGAAGCTTTCTTT.

The DNA for the CDR3 is TGTGCCAGTAAATCGGTCCCGACGAACACCGGGGAGCTGTTTTTT. The encoded protein is CASKSVPTNTGELFF. The chain couples TRBV19 to TRBJ2-2; no clear D gene. CDR1 is LNHDA and CDR2 is SQIVND in the germline V gene (reference sequence). V was shortened by 7 bases and J by 0 bases, with 12 bases between the two germline ends. This CDR3 is 15 amino acids long.

This CDR3 reads CASSYGAGTFEYF. DNA for the CDR3: TGTGCCAGCAGTTACGGAGCGGGGACCTTCGAGTACTTC. The rearrangement joins TRBV6-2 or TRBV6-3 to TRBJ2-5; 7 bases are shared with TRBD2. This CDR3 has 13 amino acids. Trimming took 2 bases from V and 12 from J; bases not matched to a gene: 9. CDR1 and CDR2 from the germline V gene are MNHEY and SVGEGT.

The V and J genes are TRBV14 and TRBJ2-7, with 8 bases fitting TRBD1. Germline CDR1 and CDR2: SGHDN and FVKESK. This CDR3 spans 15 amino acids. V lost 0 bases and J lost 2; bases outside the gene matches: 3. The CDR3: CASSQDNRGTYEQYF. The CDR3 DNA reads TGTGCCAGCAGCCAAGATAACAGGGGGACCTACGAGCAGTACTTC.

The chain joins TRBV7-9 to TRBJ2-1; 8 nucleotides match TRBD2. Germline V gene sequence: CDR1 SEHNR, CDR2 FQNEAQ (reference sequence). V was clipped by 1 base and J by 9 bases; unmatched bases: 5. The CDR3 is 14 residues long. Here the CDR3 reads CASSLVAGGAEQFF. The CDR3 coding sequence is TGTGCCAGCAGCTTAGTTGCGGGAGGTGCTGAGCAGTTCTTC.

This clone came up a few times. CDR3 coding DNA: TGTGCCAGCACAAGACAGGAGAACACTGAAGCTTTCTTT. Amino acid sequence: CASTRQENTEAFF. This sequence joins TRBV12-3 or TRBV12-4 and TRBJ1-1; possibly TRBD1 for D (6 bases). This CDR3 has 13 residues. With 7 bases removed from V and 1 base from J, the gap between germline ends came to 10 bases.

The V gene is TRBV7-9, the J gene TRBJ2-3; 8 bases are a match to TRBD1. The CDR3 is 16 residues long. V was pared by 1 base and J by 2 bases, with 5 bases of the junction left unmatched. The germline V gene encodes CDR1 SEHNR and CDR2 FQNEAQ (reference sequence). The CDR3 loop reads CASSLDGQGFTDTQYF. The CDR3 DNA sequence: TGTGCCAGCAGCTTAGATGGACAGGGATTCACAGATACGCAGTATTTT.

The CDR3 bases are TGCGCCAGCAGCTTGGCGAACCGGGCCTACGAGCAGTACTTC. Its protein product is CASSLANRAYEQYF. V gene TRBV5-1 combines with J gene TRBJ2-7, with D hard to call. The CDR3 is 14 amino acids. Germline CDR1 reads SGHRS; CDR2 reads YFSETQ. The V and J ends lost 0 bases and 2 bases respectively, with 9 bases between them.

The chain uses TRBV5-1 and TRBJ2-5; D is possibly TRBD1 (5 bases). Germline CDR1 SGHRS, CDR2 YFSETQ. V lost 4 bases and J lost 2, with 12 bases in between. CDR3 length: 14 residues. CDR3 sequence reads: CASSPRQIQETQYF. The CDR3 DNA reads as TGCGCCAGCAGCCCTCGACAGATTCAAGAGACCCAGTACTTC.

As regards this clone: Other DNA sequences in this sample translate to the same CDR3. The chain has TRBV5-1 and TRBJ2-1; 8 bases agree with TRBD2. Trimming at V came to 4 bases and at J to 0 bases, leaving 6 bases not matched to a gene. The CDR3 spans 16 residues. CDR1 and CDR2 from the germline V gene are SGHRS and YFSETQ. In DNA, the CDR3 is TGCGCCAGCAGCCTCCCCAGCGGGAGCTCCTACAATGAGCAGTTCTTC. It specifies CASSLPSGSSYNEQFF.

This clone was detected a few times. The V gene is TRBV18, the J gene TRBJ2-5, with TRBD2 as a possible D gene (5 bases). The CDR3 length is 14 residues. The V gene's germline CDR1 is KGHSH and CDR2 LQKENI. The V gene lost 3 bases and the J gene lost 4 bases, with 12 bases spanning the gap. The CDR3 loop reads CASSPREKGETQYF. DNA for the CDR3: TGTGCCAGCTCACCGAGGGAGAAGGGAGAGACCCAGTACTTC.

The chain is built from TRBV5-1 and TRBJ2-3, with D tentatively TRBD2 (5 bases). V was cut by 1 base and J by 0 bases, with 12 bases left in between. Germline V lookup: CDR1 SGHRS, CDR2 YFSETQ. The CDR3 contains 16 residues. CDR3 in DNA: TGCGCCAGCAGCTTGTTCGGTCGCGGGAGCACAGATACGCAGTATTTT. Its translation is CASSLFGRGSTDTQYF.

This clone was observed a few times. V usage is TRBV6-5 and J usage is TRBJ1-6; 8 nucleotides line up with TRBD1. Unmatched junction bases numbered 11, after V lost 8 bases and J lost 8 bases. Germline CDR1 reads MNHEY; CDR2 reads SVGAGI. The CDR3 loop spans 15 amino acids. DNA for the CDR3: TGTGCCAGCGGTTCCGTGCAGGGGGCATATTCACCCCTCCACTTT. Translation: CASGSVQGAYSPLHF.

The V gene is TRBV6-4, the J gene TRBJ2-2; 9 bases match TRBD2. This CDR3 has 15 amino acids. CDR1 and CDR2 from the germline V gene are MRHNA and SNTAGT. The trim removed 4 bases at V and 5 bases at J, leaving 5 bases unmatched. In DNA, the CDR3 is TGTGCCAGCAGTGCTCTAGCGGGACAAACCGGGGAGCTGTTTTTT. Translating it yields CASSALAGQTGELFF.

The chain joins TRBV3-1 (or the pseudogene TRBV3-2) to TRBJ2-1; TRBD2 is a possible D gene (5 bases). CDR3 length: 15 residues. The V end lost 6 bases, the J end lost 0 bases, and 12 bases lay between the germline ends. Germline-derived CDR1 and CDR2 are LGHDT and YNNKEL (reference sequence). This CDR3 reads CASSATAGSYNEQFF. DNA of the CDR3: TGTGCCAGCAGTGCCACGGCGGGCTCCTACAATGAGCAGTTCTTC.